This T cell receptor (beta chain) is drawn from a study of blood T cell repertoires in COVID-19. The germline gives CDR1 ENHRY, CDR2 SYGVKD. Germline trimming cut 6 bases from V and 3 bases from J; bases unmatched to any gene: 11. This CDR3 has 16 amino acids. In the original analysis: The authors estimated nucleated cell counts from reference gene primer amplification. Repertoires were generated with immunoSEQ multiplex PCR, while TCRdb's copy carries only in-frame clones and drops some. The DNA gave D and trimming, while V, J and clone size come from that table. Of 130,000 or so clones detected, about four fifths appear once; the ten largest clones hold about 5%.

The receptor was isolated from a woman aged 70-85 years with COVID-19, enrolled during active disease. The sample was peripheral blood. V usage is TRBV10-3 and J usage is TRBJ2-7; 10 bases fit TRBD1. In DNA, the CDR3 is TGTGCCATCAGCCCCCACTCGACAGGGGGCGTCTACGAGCAGTACTTC. It codes for CAISPHSTGGVYEQYF.